This T cell receptor (beta chain) derives from a study of PD-L1 blockade in urothelial cancer. Libraries were prepared by immunoSEQ multiplex PCR; TCRdb keeps only in-frame clonotypes and omits some of them. The table has roughly 87,000 clones, about 85% seen once. Per germline, CDR1 MNHEY and CDR2 SVGAGI. Trimming pared 0 bases from V and 3 bases from J, leaving 9 bases between. CDR3 length: 14 amino acids. This TCR derives from a woman aged 70-85 years with urothelial cancer. The input for sequencing was PBMCs, taken around atezolizumab (anti-PD-L1) treatment. The chain recombines TRBV6-5 with TRBJ2-7; D perhaps matches TRBD1 (5 bases). The CDR3 sequence is CASSYSWGRYEQYF. The CDR3 bases are TGTGCCAGCAGTTACTCATGGGGCCGCTACGAGCAGTACTTC.